A single sample is the source of the 2 T cell receptor beta chains below, sequenced in a study of cytomegalovirus exposure and HLA in healthy donors. This PCR relied on a set of 60 Vbeta primers and 13 Jbeta primers. This table comes from immunoSEQ multiplex PCR, and its TCRdb copy is limited to in-frame clones, with some not included. In the table there are roughly 100,000 clones, more than 65% of which are singletons. Sequencing input: PBMCs. These receptors all come from a man aged 35 to 55 in good health and CMV-seropositive.

The V gene is TRBV30, the J gene TRBJ2-6, with a possible D match to TRBD1 (6 bases). CDR1 is GTSNPN, CDR2 SVGIG, per germline (reference sequence). The CDR3 sequence is 15 residues long. V was cut by 3 bases and J by 4 bases, with 13 bases left in between. The CDR3 spells CAWSETGHGANVLTF. The CDR3 bases are TGTGCCTGGAGCGAAACAGGGCACGGGGCCAACGTCCTGACTTTC.

The CDR3 coding sequence is TGCGCCAGCAGCTCGGGACTTGATAAAAACATTCAGTACTTC. This gives the protein CASSSGLDKNIQYF. V and J are TRBV5-1 and TRBJ2-4, with D possibly being TRBD2 (6 bases). The V end was cut by 3 bases, the J end by 4 bases, with 11 bases between. This CDR3 has 14 residues. CDR1 is SGHRS, CDR2 YFSETQ, per germline.